Below are 3 T cell receptor beta chains sequenced from a single sample in a study. TCRdb fed the RT-PCR reads into MiXCR, producing one record per CDR3 protein. Of hundreds of thousands of distinct CDR3 sequences in the sample, 11% to 15% were seen once. The sequencing sample was made of memory CD4+ T cells from blood. Receptors were obtained from a female donor in good health, serving as a healthy control.

This clonotype was seen at least ten times. The chain links TRBV4-3 to TRBJ2-5; TRBD2 matches 12 bases. V was pared by 0 bases and J by 5 bases, with 10 bases of the junction left unmatched. Germline lookup yields CDR1 LGHNA and CDR2 YSLEER. The CDR3 totals 18 residues. CDR3 sequence reads: CASSQDRASGGAAETQYF. In DNA form, the CDR3 reads TGCGCCAGCAGCCAAGATCGGGCTAGCGGGGGGGCAGCGGAGACCCAGTACTTC.

The V call is TRBV27, the J call TRBJ1-1; D not certain. Germline CDR1 MNHEY, CDR2 SMNVEV (reference sequence). Trimming left V 3 bases short and J 8 bases short, with 13 bases between. The CDR3 is 13 residues long. CDR3 in amino acids: CASSLSGIVEAFF. The CDR3 DNA sequence: TGTGCCAGCAGTTTGTCTGGGATAGTGGAAGCTTTCTTT.

V and J are TRBV10-3 and TRBJ1-1, with 8 bases aligning to TRBD1. The CDR3 is 17 amino acids. Germline CDR1 reads ENHRY; CDR2 reads SYGVKD. V shed 6 bases and J 0 bases; nucleotides not matched to a gene: 12. CDR3 bases: TGTGCCATCAGGGATCCGTGGACAGGGCGTATGAACACTGAAGCTTTCTTT. This codes for CAIRDPWTGRMNTEAFF.